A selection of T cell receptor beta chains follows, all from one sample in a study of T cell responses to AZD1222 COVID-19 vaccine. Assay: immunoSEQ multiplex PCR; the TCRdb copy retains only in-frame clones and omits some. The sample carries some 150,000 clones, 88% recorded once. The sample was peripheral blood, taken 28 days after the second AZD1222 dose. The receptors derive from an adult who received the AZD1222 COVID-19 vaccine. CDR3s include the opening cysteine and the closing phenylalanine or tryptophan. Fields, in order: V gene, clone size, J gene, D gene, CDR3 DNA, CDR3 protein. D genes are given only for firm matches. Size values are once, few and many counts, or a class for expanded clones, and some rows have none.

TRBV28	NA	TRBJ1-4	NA	TGTGCCAGCAGCCCCGGGGGGGTTTATGAAAAACTGTTTTTT	CASSPGGVYEKLFF
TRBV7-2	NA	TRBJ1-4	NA	TGTGCCAGCAGCCGCCGACCGCTGGGAGAAAAACTGTTTTTT	CASSRRPLGEKLFF
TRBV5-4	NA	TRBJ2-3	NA	TGTGCCACCGCCGGGACAACACAAGGGGATACGCAGTATTTT	CATAGTTQGDTQYF
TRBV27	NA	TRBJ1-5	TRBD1	TGTGCCAGCAGTTTACTGGGACAGGGGAGTCAGCCCCAGCATTTT	CASSLLGQGSQPQHF
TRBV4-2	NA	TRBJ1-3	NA	TGTGCCAGCAGCCAAGATACCGGAAACACCATATATTTT	CASSQDTGNTIYF
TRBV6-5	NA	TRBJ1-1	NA	TGTGCCAGCAGGATCAACAGGGCCACTGAAGCTTTCTTT	CASRINRATEAFF
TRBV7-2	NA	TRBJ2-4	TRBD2	TGTGCCAGCAGCACCTCCGGGGGGGCAGCCAAAAACATTCAGTACTTC	CASSTSGGAAKNIQYF
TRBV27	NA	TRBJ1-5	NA	TGTGCCAGCAGCCGATACAGGACACACCCTAATCAGCCCCAGCATTTT	CASSRYRTHPNQPQHF
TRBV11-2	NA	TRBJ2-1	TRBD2	TGTGCCAGCAGCTCCCTTAGGGGCGGGGGGCACACCTACAATGAGCAGTTCTTC	CASSSLRGGGHTYNEQFF
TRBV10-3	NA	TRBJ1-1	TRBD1	TGTGCCATCATGGACAGGGGGCGATTCGCTTTCTTT	CAIMDRGRFAFF
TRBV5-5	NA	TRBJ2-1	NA	TGTGCCAGCAGCTCACTTCCAGCAGCCGCCAATGAGCAGTTCTTC	CASSSLPAAANEQFF
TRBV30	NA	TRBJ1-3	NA	TGTGCCTGGAGTAATGAGGGGGGCTTAAGAAACACCATATATTTT	CAWSNEGGLRNTIYF
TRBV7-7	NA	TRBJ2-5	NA	TGTGCCAGCAGCTTCCGACCCCAAGAGACCCAGTACTTC	CASSFRPQETQYF
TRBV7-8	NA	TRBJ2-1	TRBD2	TGTGCCAGCAGCTCCCCACGACTAGCGGAGAGCTCCTACAATGAGCAGTTCTTC	CASSSPRLAESSYNEQFF
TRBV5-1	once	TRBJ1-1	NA	TGCGCCAGCAGCTTCCCAGGCTCGGACACTGAAGCTTTCTTT	CASSFPGSDTEAFF
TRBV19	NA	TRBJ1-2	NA	TGTGCCAGTAGTGCAGGAAGCACAACTACCCCCTATGGCTACACCTTC	CASSAGSTTTPYGYTF
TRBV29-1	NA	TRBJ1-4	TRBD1	TGCAGCGTTGGACAGGGGGCGAGGGATGAAAAACTGTTTTTT	CSVGQGARDEKLFF